These T cell receptor beta chains were read from a single sample in a study of T cell repertoires in cytomegalovirus infection. TCRdb redid the calling of the reads with MiXCR, one entry per CDR3 protein. Here the sample spans about 180,000 distinct CDR3 sequences, roughly a sixth being singletons. The sequencing sample was made of CD8+ T cells from PBMCs. The receptors here all came from a human donor in good health (CMV status not recorded). Some clones in this sample may be carry-over from other donors' samples. Both conserved end residues are part of each CDR3. D genes are given only for firm matches. Size values are once, few and many counts, or a class for expanded clones, and some rows have none.

d_call	v_call	clone_size	j_call	cdr3_nt	cdr3_aa
NA	TRBV7-2	NA	TRBJ2-1	TGTGCCATCGGGCGGAGCAATGAGCAGTTCTTC	CAIGRSNEQFF
TRBD1	TRBV6-2/TRBV6-3	many	TRBJ2-1	TGTGCCAGCAGTCCGACAGGGTTCGTTTACAATGAGCAGTTCTTC	CASSPTGFVYNEQFF
NA	TRBV3-1	NA	TRBJ2-7	TGTGCCAGCAGCCAAGGGAGTACCTACGAGCAGTACTTC	CASSQGSTYEQYF
NA	TRBV15	NA	TRBJ1-1	TGTGCCACCAGCAGAGATGCGGTGAACACTGAAGCTTTCTTT	CATSRDAVNTEAFF
NA	TRBV5-8	NA	TRBJ1-5	TGTGCCAGCAGCCAGATCGTGGGGGGGAGCAATCAGCCCCAGCATTTT	CASSQIVGGSNQPQHF
NA	TRBV20-1	few	TRBJ2-1	TGCAGTGCCGACCTCCCAAACGCTAATGAGCAGTTCTTC	CSADLPNANEQFF
NA	TRBV12-5	NA	TRBJ1-4	TGTGCTAGTGGTTTGGCCAGGGGCGGACGCGAAAAACTGTTTTTT	CASGLARGGREKLFF
NA	TRBV7-8	many	TRBJ1-1	TGTGCCAGCAGCTTATCGACAGGGAACACTGAAGCTTTCTTT	CASSLSTGNTEAFF
TRBD1	TRBV2	few	TRBJ2-7	TGTGCCAGCTACGATAACAGGGGGTTCGTCTACGAGCAGTACTTC	CASYDNRGFVYEQYF
NA	TRBV29-1	NA	TRBJ2-3	TGCAGCGTCCCAGGCAGTTCGCTTGATACGCAGTATTTT	CSVPGSSLDTQYF
TRBD1	TRBV4-3	NA	TRBJ2-7	TGCGCCAGCAGCGCCGGGACAGACCCCTCCTACGAGCAGTACTTC	CASSAGTDPSYEQYF
NA	TRBV7-9	NA	TRBJ2-7	TGTGCCAGCAGCCATCCGTCGGAGCACAGGGTTGAGCAGTACTTC	CASSHPSEHRVEQYF
NA	TRBV5-4	NA	TRBJ2-1	TGTGCCAGCAGCTTGGATGGAGGGGAACCCTTTGGAAATGAGCAGTTCTTC	CASSLDGGEPFGNEQFF
TRBD1	TRBV29-1	few	TRBJ2-7	TGCAGCGTCGCCGGGACAGCTGAAGGTACCTACGAGCAGTACTTC	CSVAGTAEGTYEQYF
TRBD1	TRBV6-8	few	TRBJ2-7	TGTGCCAGCATTGCAGGGGGCTACGAGCAGTACTTC	CASIAGGYEQYF
TRBD1	TRBV7-2	few	TRBJ1-2	TGTGCCCTGGAGGGACAGGGGAACGGCTACACCTTC	CALEGQGNGYTF
NA	TRBV18	NA	TRBJ2-6	TGTGCCAGCTCACCAGACAGAACTTTACGACGTTTC	CASSPDRTLRRF
TRBD2	TRBV20-1	few	TRBJ2-3	TGCAGTGCTACTACTTACTTTCGACTAGCTTCAGATACGCAGTATTTT	CSATTYFRLASDTQYF
TRBD1	TRBV20-1	few	TRBJ2-1	TGCAGTGCTAAAGGGACAGCCTACAATGAGCAGTTCTTC	CSAKGTAYNEQFF
NA	TRBV11-2	few	TRBJ2-3	TGTGCCAGCACCTCGGTGCATCCTGGGGGTACGCAGTATTTT	CASTSVHPGGTQYF
NA	TRBV4-2	NA	TRBJ1-5	TGTGCCAGCAGCCTACAAGACCGTAGCAATCAGCCCCAGCATTTT	CASSLQDRSNQPQHF
TRBD1	TRBV20-1	NA	TRBJ2-7	TGCAGTGCTAGAGATCGCAGGGGGCTTCACTCCTACGAGCAGTACTTC	CSARDRRGLHSYEQYF
NA	TRBV4-1	few	TRBJ2-4	TGCGCCAGCAGCCAAGACCTAGGGGCAAACATTCAGTACTTC	CASSQDLGANIQYF
NA	TRBV7-9	few	TRBJ2-7	TGTGCCAGCGGCTCCGGGACAAGGTCCTACGAGCAGTACTTC	CASGSGTRSYEQYF
TRBD1	TRBV5-1	few	TRBJ2-7	TGCGCCAGCAGCTTGGCCGGGACAGGGTTCTCCTACGAGCAGTACTTC	CASSLAGTGFSYEQYF
NA	TRBV15	few	TRBJ1-4	TGTGCCACCAGCATTGCAGTGGGACCTAATGAAAAACTGTTTTTT	CATSIAVGPNEKLFF
TRBD1	TRBV20-1	few	TRBJ1-5	TGCAGTGCCAAAGGGTCGCGACAGGGGGTGAGCAATCAGCCCCAGCATTTT	CSAKGSRQGVSNQPQHF
NA	TRBV20-1	few	TRBJ2-1	TGCAGTGCTAGAGTAGTTCACCACCGACAGCGAACCTACAATGAGCAGTTCTTC	CSARVVHHRQRTYNEQFF
TRBD2	TRBV29-1	NA	TRBJ2-1	TGCAGCGTCGGAGGAAGGGGCCCCGACGGGGGGGGTGAGCAGTTCTTC	CSVGGRGPDGGGEQFF
NA	TRBV12-5	few	TRBJ2-7	TGTGCTAGTGGTTTTAATCTTAGTAGAAGGCGTCAGTACTTC	CASGFNLSRRRQYF
NA	TRBV6-1	few	TRBJ2-7	TGTGCCAGCAGTGAGCCAGGGACCCCCTACGAGCAGTACTTC	CASSEPGTPYEQYF
NA	TRBV15	NA	TRBJ1-4	TGTGCCACTTTTACTCCGGGACGGAGAAATGAAAAACTGTTTTTT	CATFTPGRRNEKLFF
NA	TRBV7-9	NA	TRBJ2-2	TGTGCCAGCAGCTTAGACACACTCACCGGGGAGCTGTTTTTT	CASSLDTLTGELFF
NA	TRBV7-6	NA	TRBJ1-2	TGTGCCAGCAGCTTAGATGGGGGGGTCTATGGCTACACCTTC	CASSLDGGVYGYTF